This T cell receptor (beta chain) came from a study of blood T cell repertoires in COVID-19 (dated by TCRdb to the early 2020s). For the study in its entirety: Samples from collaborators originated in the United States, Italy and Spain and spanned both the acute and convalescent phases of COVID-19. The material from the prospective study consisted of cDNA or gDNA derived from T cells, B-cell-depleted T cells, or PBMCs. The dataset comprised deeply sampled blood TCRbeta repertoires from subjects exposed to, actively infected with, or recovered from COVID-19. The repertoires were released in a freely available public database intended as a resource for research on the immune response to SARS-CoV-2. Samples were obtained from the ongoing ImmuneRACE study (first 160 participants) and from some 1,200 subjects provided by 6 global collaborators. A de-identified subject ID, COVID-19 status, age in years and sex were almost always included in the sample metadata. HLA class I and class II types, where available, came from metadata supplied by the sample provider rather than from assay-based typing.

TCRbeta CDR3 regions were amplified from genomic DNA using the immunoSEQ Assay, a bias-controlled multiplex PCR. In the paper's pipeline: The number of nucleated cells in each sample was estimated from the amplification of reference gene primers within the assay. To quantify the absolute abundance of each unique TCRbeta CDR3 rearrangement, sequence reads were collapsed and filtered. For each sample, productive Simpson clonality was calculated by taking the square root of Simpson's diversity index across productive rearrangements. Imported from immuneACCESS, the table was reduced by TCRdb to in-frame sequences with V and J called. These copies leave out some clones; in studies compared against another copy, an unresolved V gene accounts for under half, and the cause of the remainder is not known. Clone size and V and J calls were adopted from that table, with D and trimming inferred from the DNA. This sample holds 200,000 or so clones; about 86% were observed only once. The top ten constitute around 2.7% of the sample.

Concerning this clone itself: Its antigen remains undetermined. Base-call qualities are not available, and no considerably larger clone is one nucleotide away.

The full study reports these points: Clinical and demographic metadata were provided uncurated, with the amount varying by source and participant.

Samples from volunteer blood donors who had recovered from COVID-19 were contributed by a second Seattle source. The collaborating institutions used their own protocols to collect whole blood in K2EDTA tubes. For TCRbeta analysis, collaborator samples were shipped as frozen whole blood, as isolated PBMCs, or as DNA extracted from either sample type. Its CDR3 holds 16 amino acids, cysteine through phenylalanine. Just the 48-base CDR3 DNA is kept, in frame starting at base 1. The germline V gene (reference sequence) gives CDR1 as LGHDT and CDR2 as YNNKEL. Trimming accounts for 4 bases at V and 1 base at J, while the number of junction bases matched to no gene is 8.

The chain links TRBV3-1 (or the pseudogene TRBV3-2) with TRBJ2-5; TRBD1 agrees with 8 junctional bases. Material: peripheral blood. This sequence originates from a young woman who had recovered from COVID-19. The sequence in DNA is TGTGCCAGCAGCCCCCCCCCACAGGGGGTCCAAGAGACCCAGTACTTC. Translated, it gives CASSPPPQGVQETQYF.